This T cell receptor beta chain emerged from a study of memory CD4+ T cells and cytomegalovirus serostatus (dated by TCRdb to the late 2010s). Broadly, across the study: A total of around 35 healthy Belgian adults, of whom 9 were CMV seropositive and approximately 25 were CMV seronegative, were included in the cohort. To replicate a published TCR-based CMV serostatus classifier, the researchers sequenced the CD4+ memory TCRbeta repertoires of a Belgian cohort whose cytomegalovirus serostatus was known. The paper's findings and limits, for the study overall: For predicting CMV serostatus, the median bootstrapped AUC was 0.95 using the original framework and 0.9 to 0.92 using a US-trained random forest. A median bootstrapped AUC of roughly 0.94 with a 95% CI of 0.76-1.00 was achieved on the Belgian cohort by the original-framework classifier. Among the approximately 160 previously reported CMV-associated TCRbeta sequences, some 70 showed up in the CD4+ memory repertoires, with each one found in between one and five individuals. Unlike the original study, which covered naive and memory CD4+ and CD8+ populations, the Belgian study sequenced only CD4+CD45RO+ memory cells. The results were read as suggesting that the CMV-associated TCR signature is, for the most part, present in the CD4+ memory repertoire.

On this clone itself: Its antigen is still unknown. Nothing much larger sits one base from this clone, and base qualities are not available.

V drops 3 bases and J drops 6 bases, leaving 11 bases in between. Taken from cysteine to phenylalanine, the CDR3 has 13 residues. Kept here is only the CDR3 DNA, which spans 39 bases and is read in frame from base 1. Via the germline V gene, CDR1 is SGDLS and CDR2 YYNGEE. Genomic DNA was extracted from sorted cells with the Quick-DNA Microprep Kit. Amplification of TCRbeta DNA was done with the immunoSEQ hsTCRbeta kit, following the protocol from the manufacturer. TCRbeta libraries were sequenced on an Illumina MiSeq instrument. The study's own analysis went as follows. Once out-of-frame sequences had been removed, millions of distinct TCRbeta sequences were left, which works out to an average of about 71,000 per individual. Each individual was scored according to the count of 164 previously reported CMV-associated TCRbeta sequences and the total productive distinct TCRbeta count. A beta-binomial model was reimplemented in Python, and scikit-learn random forests with default parameters were trained on US cohort data. Classifier performance on the Belgian cohort was summarized as median AUC with percentile confidence intervals calculated over 10,000 bootstrap iterations. TCRdb re-hosts the immuneACCESS table, in-frame sequences only. Its copies lack some clones; in the studies checked, an unresolved V gene accounts for under half of them, and the cause for the rest is not known. D and trimming were read from the DNA, whereas the V and J calls and clone size are those reported in that table. Present in this sample are 75,000 to 95,000 clones, around 80% of which were seen just once. The leading ten clones occupy about 0.72% of the sample.

A FACSAria II was used to sort memory CD4+ T cells, defined as single viable CD3+CD4+CD8-CD45RO+ cells. To determine CMV serostatus, a Roche Elecsys assay was used that detects serum IgG against CMV pp150, pp28, p38 and p52. After thawing, total CD4+ T cells were enriched by positive selection with CD4 magnetic microbeads. The samples came from a different study that was designed specifically to examine the CD4+ T cell memory repertoire. Peripheral blood mononuclear cells were isolated and cryopreserved according to standard operating procedures, and serum was stored at -80 degrees C. CD3-PerCP (BW264/56), CD4-APC (RPA-T4), CD45RO-PE (UCHT1) and CD8-Pacific Orange (3B5) antibodies were used for staining, and non-viable cells were excluded with Sytox blue.

The TCR sequence derives from an adult in good health and CMV-seronegative. The sequencing input was memory CD4+ T cells from blood. The V and J segments used are TRBV9 and TRBJ2-3; TRBD2 is a weak D gene call, 6 bases matching. The nucleotides are TGTGCCAGCAGCGCGACTAGTTCCGATACGCAGTATTTT. This translates into CASSATSSDTQYF.